These 3 T cell receptor beta chains were all obtained from the same sample, sequenced in a study of molecular identifiers for immune sequencing clone quantification. TCRdb analysed the PCR reads with MiXCR anew, one entry per CDR3 protein. This table holds over 600,000 distinct CDR3 sequences, about 20% found once. The material sequenced was naive CD8+ T cells from blood, with Jurkat cell RNA spiked in. The subset is: FACS-sorted CD8+CD4-CCR7+CD45RA+ naive T cells. All receptors derive from a human donor in good health. Some libraries in this study had Jurkat cell RNA spiked in.

This clonotype was found many times. The chain employs TRBV12-3 or TRBV12-4 and TRBJ1-1; D might be TRBD1 (5 bases). The ends were cut back, 5 bases at V and 4 bases at J, with 14 bases in the middle. CDR3 length: 14 amino acids. The CDR3 loop is CASSPGPGGTEAFF. CDR3 bases: TGTGCCAGCAGTCCAGGCCCTGGGGGCACTGAAGCTTTCTTT.

At least ten counts were recorded for this clonotype. This chain connects TRBV29-1 to TRBJ2-7; the match to TRBD2 covers 10 bases. The CDR3 totals 14 residues. Germline values: CDR1 SQVTM, CDR2 ANQGSEA. J lost 3 bases, V lost 4 bases, and 6 bases had no gene match. The CDR3 DNA follows: TGCAGCGTTGTAAGAGCGGGAGGGCTCTACGAGCAGTACTTC. As protein: CSVVRAGGLYEQYF.

This clonotype was seen more than once but under ten times. The chain is built from TRBV30 and TRBJ1-1, with D unresolved. CDR1 is GTSNPN, CDR2 SVGIG, per germline (reference sequence). Trimming removed 3 bases at V and 7 bases at J, with 24 bases between. CDR3 size: 16 residues. The CDR3 region has the DNA TGTGCCTGGAGCACTATTTCCGGGAAGGACTTTGATGAAGCTTTCTTT. This encodes CAWSTISGKDFDEAFF.